Below, 7 T cell receptor beta chains from the same sample are listed, as sequenced in a study of response to subunit inactivated influenza vaccine. From the RT-PCR reads, TCRdb called clonotypes with MiXCR, one entry per CDR3 protein. The repertoire includes around 650,000 distinct CDR3 sequences, roughly 14% of them detected once, and around 10% sits in the top ten. The sample here was PBMCs from blood, taken approximately 13 days after vaccination. These TCRs come from a man in his fifties or sixties who received an inactivated influenza vaccine.

The chain has TRBV4-1 and TRBJ2-7; D not resolved. The CDR3 has 14 residues. From germline, CDR1 is MGHRA and CDR2 YSYEKL. V was cut by 0 bases and J by 2 bases, with 8 bases left in between. Written as DNA, the CDR3 is TGCGCCAGCAGCCAAGATCCGAGCGCCTACGAGCAGTACTTC. The encoded protein is CASSQDPSAYEQYF.

This clonotype has just a few counts. The chain couples TRBV6-2 or TRBV6-3 to TRBJ2-3; no firm D call. The CDR3 runs 14 residues. V was shortened by 5 bases and J by 6 bases, with 15 bases between the two germline ends. CDR1 is MNHEY, CDR2 SVGEGT, per germline. CDR3 amino acids: CASSLRLQGDTQYF. CDR3 coding DNA: TGTGCCAGCAGTCTGCGGTTGCAAGGGGATACGCAGTATTTT.

The chain links TRBV6-2 or TRBV6-3 to TRBJ2-4; D ambiguous. The CDR3 extends over 14 amino acids. V was cut by 0 bases and J by 4 bases, with 7 bases left in between. The germline gives CDR1 MNHEY, CDR2 SVGEGT. In nucleotides, the CDR3 is TGTGCCAGCAGTTACTCGGCCGGAAAAAACATTCAGTACTTC. Protein: CASSYSAGKNIQYF.

This clonotype was detected only a few times. The chain employs TRBV29-1 and TRBJ1-2; TRBD1 aligns across 7 bases. The trim removed 7 bases at V and 4 bases at J, leaving 6 bases unmatched. Germline CDR1 reads SQVTM; CDR2 reads ANQGSEA. CDR3 length equals 12 residues. The CDR3 region is CSGMDRLYGYTF. CDR3 coding DNA: TGCAGCGGTATGGACAGGCTCTATGGCTACACCTTC.

The chain carries TRBV10-3 and TRBJ1-1; D possibly corresponds to TRBD1 (5 bases). The germline V gene encodes CDR1 ENHRY and CDR2 SYGVKD. Deletions cut 4 bases from V and 8 bases from J, with 8 bases between. The CDR3 has 11 residues. In DNA, the CDR3 is TGTGCCATCAGTGGCAGGGCGGAAGCTTTCTTT. Translating gives CAISGRAEAFF.

This clonotype was seen a few times. The J gene is TRBJ2-3, the V gene TRBV20-1; D uncertain. V shed 2 bases and J shed 0 bases, with 12 bases lying between them. Per the germline V gene, CDR1 is DFQATT and CDR2 is SNEGSKA (reference sequence). This CDR3 comprises 15 residues. CDR3 sequence (DNA): TGCAGTGCTAGATCCCCGGAAATTAGCACAGATACGCAGTATTTT. This encodes CSARSPEISTDTQYF.

This clonotype was recorded many times. The CDR3 here is CSAKDSGRSGELFF. The CDR3, as DNA: TGCAGTGCTAAGGACTCCGGAAGGTCCGGGGAGCTGTTTTTT. This rearrangement joins TRBV20-1 to TRBJ2-2, with D maybe TRBD2 (5 bases). Per the germline V gene, CDR1 is DFQATT and CDR2 is SNEGSKA (reference sequence). Trimming stripped 4 bases from V and 6 bases from J, with 15 bases between. The CDR3 spans 14 residues.